Below, 20 T cell receptor beta chains from the same sample are listed, as sequenced in a study of blood T cell repertoires in COVID-19. Sequenced by immunoSEQ multiplex PCR; TCRdb stores in-frame clones only, minus some. The table has over 200,000 clones, 88% seen once. Sequenced sample: peripheral blood. These receptors all come from a man in his forties with acute or convalescent COVID-19.

The chain carries TRBV28 and TRBJ2-1; a possible D gene is TRBD1 (5 bases). The CDR3 length is 19 residues. Germline assignment: CDR1 MDHEN and CDR2 SYDVKM. Deletions cut 6 bases from V and 5 bases from J, with 29 bases between. The CDR3 loop is CASSPDSPTGLIPHNEQFF. Written as DNA, the CDR3 is TGTGCCAGCAGCCCCGATAGCCCAACAGGCCTCATCCCACACAATGAGCAGTTCTTC.

The genes are TRBV18 and TRBJ2-1, with 9 nucleotides matching TRBD1. V lost 4 bases, J lost 6 bases, and 4 bases stayed unmatched. The CDR3 has 14 residues. CDR1 is KGHSH, CDR2 LQKENI, per germline. Here the CDR3 DNA reads TGTGCCAGCTCACGGACAGGGGACAGCAATGAGCAGTTCTTC. It translates to CASSRTGDSNEQFF.

This clone appeared a single time. The chain uses TRBV7-8 and TRBJ1-2, with unresolved D. Germline lookup yields CDR1 SGHVS and CDR2 FQNEAQ. The CDR3 spans 13 residues. Trimming took 1 base from V and 8 from J, leaving 11 bases between them. As DNA, the CDR3 is TGTGCCAGCAGCTTAGAATTCCCTGGCGGCTACACCTTC. Residues: CASSLEFPGGYTF.

The J gene is TRBJ1-2, the V gene TRBV6-5, with D hard to call. Germline V gives CDR1 MNHEY, CDR2 SVGAGI. The CDR3 is made up of 14 amino acids. Trimming left V 7 bases short and J 6 bases short, with 18 bases between. The CDR3 region is CASNKNGRADGYTF. In DNA form, the CDR3 reads TGTGCCAGCAATAAAAATGGGCGCGCTGATGGCTACACCTTC.

This chain connects TRBV5-1 to TRBJ2-3, with 13 bases identical to TRBD2. The J segment lost 2 bases and the V segment lost 2 bases, leaving 5 bases of the junction unmatched. The CDR3 is 17 residues long. Germline CDR1 is SGHRS and CDR2 is YFSETQ. The CDR3 reads CASSFPTSGGPTDTQYF. In DNA form, the CDR3 reads TGCGCCAGCAGCTTTCCGACTAGCGGGGGGCCCACAGATACGCAGTATTTT.

V and J are TRBV6-2 or TRBV6-3 and TRBJ2-7; possibly TRBD1 for D (6 bases). The CDR3 loop spans 15 amino acids. The germline gives CDR1 MNHEY, CDR2 SVGEGT. Trimming shortened V by 4 bases and J by 1 base, and 14 bases separated the two germline ends. CDR3 protein: CASSSPRTVSYEQYF. CDR3 in DNA: TGTGCCAGCAGTTCCCCCAGGACAGTTTCCTACGAGCAGTACTTC.

The chain has TRBV29-1 and TRBJ1-1; possibly TRBD1 for D (6 bases). V shed 7 bases and J shed 5 bases, with 17 bases lying between them. This CDR3 is built from 13 residues. CDR1 SQVTM and CDR2 ANQGSEA come from the germline V gene. The CDR3 spells CSAAPGVETEAFF. In DNA form, the CDR3 reads TGCAGCGCCGCCCCAGGGGTAGAGACTGAAGCTTTCTTT.

V is TRBV5-1 and J is TRBJ2-7, with 8 bases aligning to TRBD1. Germline CDR1 and CDR2: SGHRS and YFSETQ. This CDR3 has 16 amino acids. The junction had 8 bases not matched to a gene; V was cut back by 0 bases and J by 3 bases. CDR3 DNA: TGCGCCAGCAGCTTGGCCCCTCAGGACAGGGACTACGAGCAGTACTTC. Amino acids: CASSLAPQDRDYEQYF.

This chain links TRBV18 with TRBJ2-3, with a weak D call TRBD2 (5 bases). The germline CDR1 and CDR2 sequences are KGHSH and LQKENI. Trimming removed 4 bases from V and 2 bases from J, with 10 bases in between. This CDR3 has 14 amino acids. The chain's CDR3 is CASSLLDFTDTQYF. The CDR3 DNA reads as TGTGCCAGCTCACTACTGGACTTCACAGATACGCAGTATTTT.

The V call is TRBV28, the J call TRBJ1-1; D remains unclear. V lost 6 bases and J 1 base, leaving 6 bases between the germline ends. Germline V gives CDR1 MDHEN, CDR2 SYDVKM. This CDR3 has 12 residues. Written as DNA, the CDR3 is TGTGCCAGCAGCCCCTGGAACACTGAAGCTTTCTTT. As protein: CASSPWNTEAFF.

The V call is TRBV19, the J call TRBJ2-1; the match to TRBD1 covers 8 bases. The J segment lost 8 bases and the V segment lost 4 bases, leaving 7 bases of the junction unmatched. CDR3 length equals 14 residues. The V gene's germline CDR1 is LNHDA and CDR2 SQIVND (reference sequence). Here the CDR3 reads CASSTGVGQDEQFF. The CDR3 nucleotides read TGTGCCAGTAGTACCGGGGTGGGACAGGATGAGCAGTTCTTC.

The chain links TRBV19 to TRBJ1-5; TRBD1 might be the D (6 bases). V lost 8 bases to trimming and J lost 2 bases, with 13 bases between them. The CDR3 covers 14 residues. The germline CDR1 and CDR2 sequences are LNHDA and SQIVND (reference sequence). The CDR3 DNA reads TGTGCCAGTTGGGGACAACAGGGCAATCAGCCCCAGCATTTT. Protein: CASWGQQGNQPQHF.

This chain's CDR3 is CASSLARAGVGSPLHF. CDR3 nucleotides: TGTGCCAGCAGCCTAGCGAGAGCGGGTGTAGGTTCACCCCTCCACTTT. The chain combines TRBV14 with TRBJ1-6; no reliable D call. The V end lost 4 bases, the J end lost 9 bases, and 19 bases lay between the germline ends. The germline V gene has CDR1 SGHDN and CDR2 FVKESK. CDR3 length: 16 amino acids.

The rearrangement uses TRBV27 and TRBJ1-4; weak D call: TRBD1 (5 bases). The CDR3 consists of 15 residues. V lost 0 bases and J 3 bases, leaving 8 bases between the germline ends. The germline V gene has CDR1 MNHEY and CDR2 SMNVEV (reference sequence). The CDR3, as DNA: TGTGCCAGCAGTTTATCCGGGGGAGCTAATGAAAAACTGTTTTTT. As protein: CASSLSGGANEKLFF.

The table lists this clone with a few counts. The CDR3 here is CASSLTGAGYNEQFF. CDR3 nucleotide sequence: TGTGCCAGCAGTTTGACGGGAGCAGGATATAATGAGCAGTTCTTC. The V gene is TRBV27, the J gene TRBJ2-1; a weak D match, TRBD2 (6 bases). Trimming left V 3 bases short and J 7 bases short, with 16 bases between. CDR1 MNHEY and CDR2 SMNVEV come from the germline V gene (reference sequence). This CDR3 contains 15 residues.

The V call is TRBV7-9, the J call TRBJ2-7, with D uncertain. Germline V gene lookup returns CDR1 SEHNR and CDR2 FQNEAQ (reference sequence). The CDR3 is 15 amino acids. V lost 5 bases, J lost 0 bases, and 14 bases lay in between. As DNA, the CDR3 is TGTGCCAGCAGCCCTCCTCCCCTAGTCTCCTACGAGCAGTACTTC. Residues: CASSPPPLVSYEQYF.

CDR3 in amino acids: CASSSGLGNTEAFF. The DNA of the CDR3 is TGTGCCAGCAGTTCGGGTTTAGGGAACACTGAAGCTTTCTTT. The chain uses TRBV27 and TRBJ1-1, with D unresolved. Germline CDR1 and CDR2: MNHEY and SMNVEV (reference sequence). This CDR3 region has 14 residues. V was pared by 4 bases and J by 1 base, with 10 bases between.

The chain uses TRBV11-3 and TRBJ1-1, with 7 positions matching TRBD1. The CDR3 runs 12 residues. Trimming took 9 bases from V and 2 from J; bases not matched to a gene: 3. Germline CDR1 reads SGHNT; CDR2 reads YENEEA. In DNA, the CDR3 is TGTGCCAGTTCAGGGGGTAACACTGAAGCTTTCTTT. Translation gives CASSGGNTEAFF.

The chain links TRBV7-9 to TRBJ1-2; D is perhaps TRBD1 (5 bases). Per germline, CDR1 SEHNR and CDR2 FQNEAQ (reference sequence). The CDR3 sequence is 14 residues long. Deletions cut 3 bases from V and 4 bases from J, with 12 bases between. The CDR3 loop is CASSLVLGGYGYTF. CDR3 in DNA: TGTGCCAGCAGCTTGGTACTCGGGGGCTATGGCTACACCTTC.

This chain links TRBV6-5 with TRBJ2-2, with 9 bases identical to TRBD1. The trim removed 7 bases at V and 5 bases at J, leaving 5 bases unmatched. Germline lookup yields CDR1 MNHEY and CDR2 SVGAGI. The CDR3 sequence is 14 residues long. The CDR3 spells CASKTDRGTGELFF. Here the CDR3 DNA reads TGTGCCAGCAAGACAGACAGGGGGACCGGGGAGCTGTTTTTT.